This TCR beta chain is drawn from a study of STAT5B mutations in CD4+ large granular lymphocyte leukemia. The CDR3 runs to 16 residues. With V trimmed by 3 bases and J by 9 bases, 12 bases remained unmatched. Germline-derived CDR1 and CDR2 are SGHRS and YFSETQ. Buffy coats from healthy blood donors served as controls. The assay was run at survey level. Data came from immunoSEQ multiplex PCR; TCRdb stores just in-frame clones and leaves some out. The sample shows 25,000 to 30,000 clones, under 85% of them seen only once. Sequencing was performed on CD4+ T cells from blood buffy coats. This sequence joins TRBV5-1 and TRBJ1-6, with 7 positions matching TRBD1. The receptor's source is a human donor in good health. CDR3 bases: TGCGCCAGCAGCTCCGAGGGACAGACCTTTGGTTCACCCCTCCACTTT. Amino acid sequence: CASSSEGQTFGSPLHF.